This T cell receptor (beta chain) was profiled in a study of blood T cells in healthy people across ages. The V gene lost 4 bases and the J gene lost 7 bases, with 8 bases spanning the gap. CDR3 length: 13 residues. This clonotype was counted between two and nine times. A second PCR of roughly 6 to 12 cycles used a sample-barcoded 5' primer and a J-beta primer mix. One entry per CDR3 protein, called by TCRdb with MiXCR from the 5' RACE reads. The sample has approximately 1,000,000 distinct CDR3 sequences, more than 30% seen once; the top ten hold 10% to 15%. The rearrangement joins TRBV12-3 or TRBV12-4 to TRBJ1-6; D unclear. This receptor was obtained from a man younger than 30 in good health. Sequenced input: blood. The CDR3: CASSWVENSPLHF. The CDR3, as DNA: TGTGCCAGCAGTTGGGTCGAAAATTCACCCCTCCACTTT.